This is a list of T cell receptor beta chains from one sample in a study of shared clonotypes between healthy human individuals. The repertoire was sequenced with immunoSEQ multiplex PCR; TCRdb's copy has only in-frame clones and lacks some. The table has 850,000 to 1,200,000 clones, more than 60% seen once; the top ten hold about 1.5%. The specimen was memory CD4+ T cells sorted from blood. These receptors originate from a man between 18 and 35 years old in good health. Each CDR3 is given without its conserved first and last residue. The order of the fields is J gene, CDR3 length, V gene, clone size, CDR3 protein. Not all rows give a size; the values are once, few, many and, for expanded clones, a class.

TRBJ2-5 11 TRBV30 many AWSVDGYGTQY
TRBJ2-1 12 TRBV2 once ASSPGSGRNEQF
TRBJ2-1 10 TRBV11-2 NA ASSKMYGEQF
TRBJ2-7 15 TRBV7-2 once ASSYRTSGSPAYEQY
TRBJ2-3 14 TRBV5-6 NA ASSFDSGPSTDTQY
TRBJ2-3 12 TRBV7-2 once ASSLGTSADTQY
TRBJ2-7 12 TRBV5-1 NA ASSLGPGGHEQY
TRBJ1-1 12 TRBV5-1 NA ASSFREQGSEAF
TRBJ1-2 11 TRBV7-9 once ASSWDGSYGYT
TRBJ1-4 11 TRBV19 few ASGTPGREKLF
TRBJ2-1 12 TRBV2 NA ASSRDRGGNEQF
TRBJ2-5 10 TRBV6-1 NA ASRRETGTQY
TRBJ2-3 9 TRBV2 NA ASKYTDTQY
TRBJ2-5 13 TRBV5-4 NA ASSFGNKYQETQY
TRBJ2-7 17 TRBV5-4 NA ASSNRIGTGGISSYEQY
TRBJ1-3 12 TRBV9 few ASSVGQQGNTIY
TRBJ2-2 12 TRBV14 NA ASSQVENTGELF
TRBJ2-2 14 TRBV5-1 NA ASSLEGQGVTGELF
TRBJ2-7 13 TRBV15 NA ATSRSGGFSYEQY
TRBJ1-5 12 TRBV19 NA ASKLTGDGGPQH
TRBJ2-5 13 TRBV6-1 NA ASSVLLGGQETQY
TRBJ1-2 10 TRBV13 NA ASSRNTAGYT
TRBJ2-3 14 TRBV5-1 NA ASSYLVAGGTDTQY
TRBJ2-5 14 TRBV5-6 NA ASSLLGTGVQETQY
TRBJ2-1 12 TRBV2 NA ASLWGQGAGEQF
TRBJ2-3 14 TRBV19 NA ASCPRGGALTDTQY
TRBJ1-6 12 TRBV6-5 NA ASSFGQYNSPLH
TRBJ1-1 13 TRBV6-1 NA ASSRLMVGNTEAF
TRBJ2-1 9 TRBV29-1 NA SAHRNNEQF
TRBJ2-7 13 TRBV5-1 NA ASSQISEGTYEQY
TRBJ1-4 12 TRBV6-5 once ASRPQGAAEKLF
TRBJ2-1 13 TRBV11-2 few ASSPWREGPNEQF
TRBJ1-2 12 TRBV11-2 NA ASSQGQANYGYT
TRBJ2-5 13 TRBV6-5 few ASRGLAGEKGTQY
TRBJ2-5 9 TRBV28 NA ASSFLETQY
TRBJ1-4 13 TRBV7-2 NA ASSYTGGSSEKLF
TRBJ2-7 15 TRBV28 NA ASFGTGARASSYEQY
TRBJ1-2 14 TRBV28 NA ASRGEGDRGVGGYT
TRBJ1-3 12 TRBV5-6 NA ASSFYSSGNTIY
TRBJ1-4 13 TRBV6-1 NA ASSSWESRGEKLF
TRBJ1-6 12 TRBV6-1 NA ASRHRGGDSPLH
TRBJ2-7 12 TRBV7-9 NA ASSPGGASYEQY
TRBJ2-1 9 TRBV4-3 NA ASSRSNEQF
TRBJ1-2 12 TRBV28 NA ASCPGTGFYGYT
TRBJ2-1 13 TRBV9 NA ASSKDAYSYNEQF
TRBJ1-5 13 TRBV6-1 NA ASKRTGLRDQPQH
TRBJ2-1 12 TRBV11-2 NA ASSLGRGYNEQF
TRBJ1-1 12 TRBV18 NA ASSPQGANAEAF
TRBJ2-1 13 TRBV29-1 NA STSGGGQAYNEQF
TRBJ1-2 11 TRBV11-1 NA ASSLGIGYGYT
TRBJ2-7 10 TRBV5-1 NA ASRGGAYEQY